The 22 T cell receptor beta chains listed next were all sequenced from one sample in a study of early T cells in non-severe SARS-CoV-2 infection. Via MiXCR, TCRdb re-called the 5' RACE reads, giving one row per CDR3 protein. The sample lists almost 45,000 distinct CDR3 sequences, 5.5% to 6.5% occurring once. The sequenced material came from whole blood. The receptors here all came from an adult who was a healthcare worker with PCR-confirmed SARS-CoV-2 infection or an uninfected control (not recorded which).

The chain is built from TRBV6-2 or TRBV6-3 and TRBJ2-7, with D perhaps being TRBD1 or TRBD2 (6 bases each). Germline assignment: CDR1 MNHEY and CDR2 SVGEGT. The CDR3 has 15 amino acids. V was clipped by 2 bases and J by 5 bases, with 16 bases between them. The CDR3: CASSYPRGQVNEQYF. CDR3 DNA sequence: TGTGCCAGCAGTTACCCCCGGGGGCAAGTTAACGAGCAGTACTTC.

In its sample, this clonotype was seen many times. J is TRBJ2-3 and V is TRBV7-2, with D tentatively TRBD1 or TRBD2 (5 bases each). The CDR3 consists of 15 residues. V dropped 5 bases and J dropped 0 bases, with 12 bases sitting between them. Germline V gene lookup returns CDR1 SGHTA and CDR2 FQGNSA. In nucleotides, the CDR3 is TGTGCCAGCAGCATCGGGACGGTGAGCACAGATACGCAGTATTTT. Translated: CASSIGTVSTDTQYF.

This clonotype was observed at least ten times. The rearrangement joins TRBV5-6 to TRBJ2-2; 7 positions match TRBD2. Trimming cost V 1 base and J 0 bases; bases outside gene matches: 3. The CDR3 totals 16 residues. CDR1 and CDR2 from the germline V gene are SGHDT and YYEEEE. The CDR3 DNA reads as TGTGCCAGCAGCTTGTTAGGGACTACGAACACCGGGGAGCTGTTTTTT. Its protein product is CASSLLGTTNTGELFF.

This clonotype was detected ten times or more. CDR3 sequence: CASSLAPYAEQFF. The CDR3 coding sequence is TGCGCCAGCAGCTTGGCGCCTTATGCTGAGCAGTTCTTC. The chain is built from TRBV5-1 and TRBJ2-1; D unclear. The CDR3 has 13 amino acids. Deletions cut 0 bases from V and 9 bases from J, with 10 bases between. Germline lookup yields CDR1 SGHRS and CDR2 YFSETQ.

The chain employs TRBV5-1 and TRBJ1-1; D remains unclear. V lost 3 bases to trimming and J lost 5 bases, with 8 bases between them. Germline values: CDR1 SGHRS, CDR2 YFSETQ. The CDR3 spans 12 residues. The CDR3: CASSWGGTEAFF. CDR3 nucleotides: TGCGCCAGCAGCTGGGGAGGAACTGAAGCTTTCTTT.

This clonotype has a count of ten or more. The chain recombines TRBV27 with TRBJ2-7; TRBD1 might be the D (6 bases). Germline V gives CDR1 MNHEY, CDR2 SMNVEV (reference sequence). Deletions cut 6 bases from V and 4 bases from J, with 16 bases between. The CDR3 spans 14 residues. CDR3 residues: CASSRDRFQYEQYF. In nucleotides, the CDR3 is TGTGCCAGCAGCAGAGACAGGTTCCAATACGAGCAGTACTTC.

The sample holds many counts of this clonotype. The chain's CDR3 is CASSSRDSGANVLTF. In nucleotides, the CDR3 is TGCGCCAGCAGCTCCCGGGACTCTGGGGCCAACGTCCTGACTTTC. The J gene is TRBJ2-6, the V gene TRBV5-1, with D possibly matching TRBD2 (5 bases). Trimming took off 3 bases at V and 0 bases at J, with 7 bases between the two ends. This CDR3 has 15 residues. CDR1 is SGHRS and CDR2 is YFSETQ in the germline V gene.

CDR3 amino acids: CASSPSTGRSYEQYF. CDR3 in DNA: TGTGCCAGCAGCCCATCGACAGGGCGTTCCTACGAGCAGTACTTC. The rearrangement links TRBV7-2 to TRBJ2-7; 7 bases align to TRBD1. CDR3 length: 15 amino acids. CDR1 SGHTA and CDR2 FQGNSA come from the germline V gene. The J segment lost 1 base and the V segment lost 5 bases, leaving 8 bases of the junction unmatched.

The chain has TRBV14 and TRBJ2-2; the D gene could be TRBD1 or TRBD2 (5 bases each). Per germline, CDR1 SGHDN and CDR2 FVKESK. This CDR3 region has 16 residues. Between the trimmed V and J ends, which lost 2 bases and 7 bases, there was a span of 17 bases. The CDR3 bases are TGTGCCAGCAGCCAATCCAGGGAGACTTACCACGGGGAGCTGTTTTTT. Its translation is CASSQSRETYHGELFF.

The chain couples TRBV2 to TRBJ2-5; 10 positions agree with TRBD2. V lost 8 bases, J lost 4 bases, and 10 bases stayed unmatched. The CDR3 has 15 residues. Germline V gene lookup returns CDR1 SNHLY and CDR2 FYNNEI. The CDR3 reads CASLGTSAIGETQYF. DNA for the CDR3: TGTGCCAGCCTGGGGACTAGCGCGATCGGAGAGACCCAGTACTTC.

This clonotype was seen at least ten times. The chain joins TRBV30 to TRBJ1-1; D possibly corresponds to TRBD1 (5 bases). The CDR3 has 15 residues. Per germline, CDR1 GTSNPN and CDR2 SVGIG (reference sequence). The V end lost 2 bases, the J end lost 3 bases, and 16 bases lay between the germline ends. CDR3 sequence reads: CAWSFPGTADTEAFF. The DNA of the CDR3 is TGTGCCTGGAGTTTTCCTGGGACGGCTGACACTGAAGCTTTCTTT.

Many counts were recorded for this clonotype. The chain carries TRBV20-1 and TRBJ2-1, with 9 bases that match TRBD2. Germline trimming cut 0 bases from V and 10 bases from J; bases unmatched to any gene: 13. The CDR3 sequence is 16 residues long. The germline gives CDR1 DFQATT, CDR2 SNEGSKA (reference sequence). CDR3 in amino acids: CSAREMGVAGAWEQFF. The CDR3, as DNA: TGCAGTGCTAGAGAAATGGGGGTAGCGGGGGCCTGGGAGCAGTTCTTC.

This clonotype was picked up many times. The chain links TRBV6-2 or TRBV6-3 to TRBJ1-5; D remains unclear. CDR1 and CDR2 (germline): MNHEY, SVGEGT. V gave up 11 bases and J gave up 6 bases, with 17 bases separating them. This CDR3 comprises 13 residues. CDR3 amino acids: CAEDLLGFQPQHF. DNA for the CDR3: TGTGCCGAAGATCTATTGGGATTTCAGCCCCAGCATTTT.

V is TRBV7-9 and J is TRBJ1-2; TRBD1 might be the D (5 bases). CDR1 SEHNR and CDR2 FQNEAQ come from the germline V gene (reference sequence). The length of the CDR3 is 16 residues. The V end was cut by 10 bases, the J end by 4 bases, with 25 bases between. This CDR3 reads CATSLHNQGEGYGYTF. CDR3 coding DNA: TGTGCCACAAGCCTACATAATCAGGGAGAAGGCTATGGCTACACCTTC.

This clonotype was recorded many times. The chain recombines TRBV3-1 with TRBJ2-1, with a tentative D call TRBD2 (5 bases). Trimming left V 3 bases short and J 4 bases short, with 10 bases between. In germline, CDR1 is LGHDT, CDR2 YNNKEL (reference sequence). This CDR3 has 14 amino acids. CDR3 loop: CASSHKRVYNEQFF. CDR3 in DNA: TGTGCCAGCAGCCATAAGAGGGTTTACAATGAGCAGTTCTTC.

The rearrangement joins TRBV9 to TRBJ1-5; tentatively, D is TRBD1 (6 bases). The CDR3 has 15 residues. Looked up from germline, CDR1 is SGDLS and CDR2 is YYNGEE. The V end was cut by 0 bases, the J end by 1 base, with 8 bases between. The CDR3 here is CASSVAGQSNQPQHF. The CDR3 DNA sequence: TGTGCCAGCAGCGTAGCCGGACAGAGCAATCAGCCCCAGCATTTT.

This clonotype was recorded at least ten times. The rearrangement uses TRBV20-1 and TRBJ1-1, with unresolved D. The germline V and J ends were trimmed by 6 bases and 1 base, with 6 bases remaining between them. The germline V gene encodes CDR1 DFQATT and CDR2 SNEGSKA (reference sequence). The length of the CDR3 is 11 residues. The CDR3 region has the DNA TGCAGTGCCTCTCCGAACACTGAAGCTTTCTTT. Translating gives CSASPNTEAFF.

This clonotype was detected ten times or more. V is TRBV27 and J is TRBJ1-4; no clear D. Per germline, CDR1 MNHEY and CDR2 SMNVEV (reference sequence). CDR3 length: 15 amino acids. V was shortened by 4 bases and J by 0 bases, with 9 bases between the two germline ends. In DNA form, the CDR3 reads TGTGCCAGCAGTTCGAGGACGGCAACTAATGAAAAACTGTTTTTT. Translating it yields CASSSRTATNEKLFF.

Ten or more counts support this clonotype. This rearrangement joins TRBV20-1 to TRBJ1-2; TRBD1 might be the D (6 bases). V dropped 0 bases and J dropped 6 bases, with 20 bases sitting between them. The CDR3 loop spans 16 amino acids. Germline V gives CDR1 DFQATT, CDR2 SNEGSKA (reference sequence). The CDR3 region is CSAREAGTPRKNGYTF. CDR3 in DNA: TGCAGTGCTAGAGAAGCCGGGACACCGAGGAAGAATGGCTACACCTTC.

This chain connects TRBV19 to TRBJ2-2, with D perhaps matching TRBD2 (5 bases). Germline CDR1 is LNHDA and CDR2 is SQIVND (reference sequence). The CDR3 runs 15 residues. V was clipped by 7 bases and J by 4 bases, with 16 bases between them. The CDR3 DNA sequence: TGTGCCAGTAAAGTTCCGGGAATAGGCACCGGGGAGCTGTTTTTT. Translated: CASKVPGIGTGELFF.

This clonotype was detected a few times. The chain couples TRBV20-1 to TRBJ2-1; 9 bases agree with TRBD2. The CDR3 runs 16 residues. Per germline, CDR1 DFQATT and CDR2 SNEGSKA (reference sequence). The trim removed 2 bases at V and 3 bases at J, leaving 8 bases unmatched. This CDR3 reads CSARRWRTSDYNEQFF. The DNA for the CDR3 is TGCAGTGCTAGAAGATGGAGGACTAGCGACTACAATGAGCAGTTCTTC.

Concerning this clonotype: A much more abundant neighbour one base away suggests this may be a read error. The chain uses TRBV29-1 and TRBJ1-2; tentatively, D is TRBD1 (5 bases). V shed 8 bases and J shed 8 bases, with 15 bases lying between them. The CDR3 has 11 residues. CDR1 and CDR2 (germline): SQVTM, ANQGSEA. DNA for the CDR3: TGCAGCCTCTCAGGGTATGGGGGCTACACCTTC. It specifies CSLSGYGGYTF.